Sequencing of this T cell receptor beta chain was carried out in a study of CD8+CD57+ T cells in acquired aplastic anemia. TCR beta VDJ and CDR3 profiles were obtained from a genomic DNA template. TCRdb itself ran the reads through MiXCR, one entry per CDR3 protein. Seen here are a few hundred thousand distinct CDR3 sequences, over 60% observed once, and the top ten hold 25% to 30%. Trimming stripped 6 bases from V and 2 bases from J, with 13 bases between. CDR1 and CDR2 from the germline V gene are DFQATT and SNEGSKA (reference sequence). CDR3 length equals 13 residues. The TCR originated in a human donor in good health. The sample taken for sequencing was sorted CD4+, CD8+, or CD8+CD57+ T cells (not recorded which) from PBMCs. The chain recombines TRBV20-1 with TRBJ2-5; no definite D call. The CDR3 DNA follows: TGCAGTGCCCTTGGGCAGTTTCAAGAGACCCAGTACTTC. Protein sequence: CSALGQFQETQYF.